Listed below are T cell receptor beta chains from one sample, sequenced in a study of blood T cell repertoires in COVID-19. Measured with immunoSEQ multiplex PCR; TCRdb has only the in-frame clones, and not every one. The repertoire holds 400,000 to 500,000 clones, with roughly 90% as singletons. The sequencing sample was made of PBMCs or T cells enriched from blood (not recorded which). The receptors here all came from a woman in her thirties or forties who had recovered from COVID-19. Each CDR3 is given with its conserved first and last residue. A D gene is named only where the DNA matches it firmly. Expanded clones are given a class, and other clones once, few, many or no size at all.

v_gene,abundance,j_gene,d_gene,CDR3aa,CDR3nt
TRBV6-1,NA,TRBJ2-7,TRBD2,CASSEGAGASGRWYEQYF,TGTGCCAGCAGTGAAGGAGCGGGAGCCAGCGGGCGGTGGTACGAGCAGTACTTC
TRBV6-5,NA,TRBJ1-2,TRBD1,CASSYQGEDYGYTF,TGTGCCAGCAGTTACCAGGGGGAGGACTATGGCTACACCTTC
TRBV4-1,once,TRBJ2-7,NA,CASSQDRRLAYEQYF,TGCGCCAGCAGCCAAGATCGGAGACTAGCCTACGAGCAGTACTTC
TRBV5-5,NA,TRBJ2-3,NA,CASSYTTDTQYF,TGTGCCAGCAGCTACACCACAGATACGCAGTATTTT
TRBV6-5,few,TRBJ2-2,NA,CASSITLRDTGELFF,TGTGCCAGCAGTATAACACTTCGGGACACCGGGGAGCTGTTTTTT
TRBV25-1,NA,TRBJ1-1,NA,CASSQAGGGTEAFF,TGTGCCAGCAGTCAGGCGGGGGGCGGCACTGAAGCTTTCTTT
TRBV28,NA,TRBJ1-2,NA,CASSFGTGGGYTF,TGTGCCAGCAGTTTCGGTACAGGCGGTGGCTACACCTTC
TRBV11-3,once,TRBJ1-1,TRBD1,CASSPRQGYTEAFF,TGTGCCAGCAGCCCACGACAGGGCTACACTGAAGCTTTCTTT
TRBV5-1,NA,TRBJ1-4,NA,CASSTGLNEKLFF,TGCGCCAGCAGCACAGGCCTTAATGAAAAACTGTTTTTT
TRBV7-9,NA,TRBJ2-3,TRBD1,CASSRTTGGTTDTQYF,TGTGCCAGCAGCCGAACGACAGGGGGCACCACAGATACGCAGTATTTT
TRBV10-3,NA,TRBJ2-7,NA,CAISRGQGVTSGSYEQYF,TGTGCCATCAGTAGGGGACAGGGGGTTACTAGCGGGAGCTACGAGCAGTACTTC
TRBV6-2/TRBV6-3,NA,TRBJ1-1,TRBD1,CASSPFLLTGGEAFF,TGTGCCAGCAGTCCGTTCCTTCTAACAGGGGGTGAAGCTTTCTTT
TRBV19,NA,TRBJ1-4,TRBD1,CASSIEDRKNEKLFF,TGTGCCAGTAGTATAGAGGACAGGAAAAATGAAAAACTGTTTTTT
TRBV7-8,NA,TRBJ1-1,TRBD1,CASSRRQGARNTEAFF,TGTGCCAGCAGCCGAAGACAGGGGGCGCGGAACACTGAAGCTTTCTTT
TRBV19,NA,TRBJ2-7,TRBD1,CASSNRQGHYEQYF,TGTGCCAGTAGTAACCGACAGGGACACTACGAGCAGTACTTC
TRBV5-1,NA,TRBJ2-5,TRBD1,CASSSSGTEGETQYF,TGCGCCAGCAGCTCCTCCGGGACAGAGGGAGAGACCCAGTACTTC
TRBV7-2,NA,TRBJ1-1,NA,CASSPRYREAFF,TGTGCCAGCAGCCCCAGGTACAGGGAAGCTTTCTTT
TRBV11-3,NA,TRBJ2-7,NA,CASSLAREAAEQYF,TGTGCCAGCAGCCTAGCGAGAGAAGCGGCCGAGCAGTACTTC
TRBV11-3,NA,TRBJ2-1,TRBD1,CASSLGAGTGYNEQFF,TGTGCCAGCAGCTTGGGCGCCGGGACAGGCTACAATGAGCAGTTCTTC
TRBV7-8,NA,TRBJ2-1,TRBD2,CASRIAGLSYNEQFF,TGTGCCAGCAGGATAGCGGGTCTTTCCTACAATGAGCAGTTCTTC
TRBV10-3,NA,TRBJ1-5,NA,CAISDRGVNQPQHF,TGTGCCATCAGTGATAGAGGAGTCAATCAGCCCCAGCATTTT
TRBV5-4,NA,TRBJ1-2,TRBD1,CASNLGQGVGGYTF,TGTGCCAGCAACCTCGGACAGGGGGTGGGTGGCTACACCTTC
TRBV27,NA,TRBJ2-7,TRBD1,CASSLGGQSYEQYF,TGTGCCAGCAGTTTAGGGGGACAGTCCTACGAGCAGTACTTC
TRBV27,NA,TRBJ1-4,NA,CASSPSPYSEKLFF,TGTGCCAGCAGTCCGTCACCGTACTCCGAAAAACTGTTTTTT
TRBV13,NA,TRBJ1-6,TRBD1,CASRPGGSYNSPLHF,TGTGCCAGCAGGCCAGGGGGCTCCTATAATTCACCCCTCCACTTT
TRBV15,NA,TRBJ1-5,NA,CATSRTKDSFQPQHF,TGTGCCACCAGCCGCACTAAGGACAGTTTCCAGCCCCAGCATTTT
TRBV3-1/TRBV3-2,NA,TRBJ1-4,NA,CASTPGTLNEKLFF,TGTGCCAGCACGCCCGGGACACTGAATGAAAAACTGTTTTTT
TRBV20-1,NA,TRBJ1-1,NA,CSAPGVEAFF,TGCAGTGCTCCGGGGGTCGAAGCTTTCTTT
TRBV5-1,NA,TRBJ1-1,NA,CASSLQPGGEAFF,TGCGCCAGCAGCTTGCAGCCGGGGGGTGAAGCTTTCTTT
TRBV2,NA,TRBJ2-1,NA,CASSELSYNEQFF,TGTGCCAGCAGTGAACTCAGTTACAATGAGCAGTTCTTC
TRBV19,NA,TRBJ1-3,NA,CASSISGNSGNTIYF,TGTGCCAGTAGTATAAGCGGAAACTCTGGAAACACCATATATTTT